These 10 T cell receptor beta chains share one sample of origin, sequenced in a study of T-cell reconstitution after alpha-beta-depleted transplantation in children. Unique molecular identifiers were incorporated into the prepared TCRbeta library. A single record per CDR3 protein comes from TCRdb applying MiXCR to the PCR reads. Of some 150,000 distinct CDR3 sequences listed, around 9% were seen once; the top ten hold approximately 18%. This sample comprised PBMCs, mostly from graft donor cells, obtained 180 days after TCRalphabeta/CD19-depleted stem cell transplant. The source is a female patient aged 2-10 years who had a stem cell transplant for congenital amegakaryocytic thrombocytopenia, so the T cells may come from the graft donor.

The table lists this clonotype with many counts. The CDR3 protein is CASSYATLNTGELFF. The CDR3 nucleotides are TGTGCCAGCAGTTACGCGACCCTGAACACCGGGGAGCTGTTTTTT. The chain combines TRBV27 with TRBJ2-2; D gene uncertain. Germline V lookup: CDR1 MNHEY, CDR2 SMNVEV (reference sequence). Trimming shortened V by 4 bases and J by 1 base, and 10 bases separated the two germline ends. This CDR3 has 15 amino acids.

This clonotype was counted many times. V is TRBV20-1 and J is TRBJ2-1; 11 bases match TRBD2. V trimming: 4 bases; J trimming: 7 bases; junction bases outside the gene matches: 3. The CDR3 totals 13 residues. Looked up from germline, CDR1 is DFQATT and CDR2 is SNEGSKA (reference sequence). CDR3 in amino acids: CSAKVAGGNEQFF. The CDR3, as DNA: TGCAGTGCTAAGGTAGCGGGAGGGAATGAGCAGTTCTTC.

This clonotype was counted a few times. V usage is TRBV15 and J usage is TRBJ2-3; D gene unclear. This CDR3 spans 14 amino acids. Germline assignment: CDR1 LNHNV and CDR2 YYDKDF (reference sequence). V lost 2 bases and J lost 4, with 10 bases in between. The DNA of the CDR3 is TGTGCCACCAGCAGACCTATGGTTGCAGATACGCAGTATTTT. Amino acid sequence: CATSRPMVADTQYF.

Ten or more counts support this clonotype. The V gene is TRBV6-2 or TRBV6-3, the J gene TRBJ1-6; 8 nucleotides align to TRBD1. The germline gives CDR1 MNHEY, CDR2 SVGEGT. V trimming: 6 bases; J trimming: 4 bases; junction bases outside the gene matches: 14. CDR3 length equals 18 residues. This chain's CDR3 is CASRRNIRTGSYNSPLHF. CDR3 nucleotide sequence: TGTGCCAGCAGACGCAACATCCGGACAGGGTCGTATAATTCACCCCTCCACTTT.

This clonotype was detected only a few times. This rearrangement joins TRBV12-3 or TRBV12-4 to TRBJ1-1; no clear D gene. The CDR3 is made up of 17 amino acids. Trimming left V 3 bases short and J 2 bases short, with 19 bases between. The CDR3 spells CASSFHSGNPQNTEAFF. The CDR3 region has the DNA TGTGCCAGCAGTTTTCATTCGGGGAATCCCCAAAACACTGAAGCTTTCTTT.

This clonotype has ten or more counts. The rearrangement links TRBV20-1 to TRBJ2-5; maybe TRBD1 (6 bases). Germline CDR1 is DFQATT and CDR2 is SNEGSKA (reference sequence). The V end lost 3 bases, the J end lost 1 base, and 9 bases lay between the germline ends. There are 13 residues in the CDR3. The CDR3 DNA follows: TGCAGTGCTAGGGGGGACACCCAAGAGACCCAGTACTTC. Amino acid sequence: CSARGDTQETQYF.

This clonotype came up a few times. The chain recombines TRBV7-2 with TRBJ1-4; no clear D. V lost 0 bases and J lost 6, with 11 bases in between. Germline-derived CDR1 and CDR2 are SGHTA and FQGNSA. CDR3 size: 15 residues. The CDR3, as DNA: TGTGCCAGCAGCTTAGCTTTCGGGGTTGATGAAAAACTGTTTTTT. Protein product: CASSLAFGVDEKLFF.

The V and J genes are TRBV4-2 and TRBJ2-7; no firm D call. Germline V gene lookup returns CDR1 LGHNA and CDR2 YNFKEQ. This CDR3 comprises 14 residues. V lost 10 bases to trimming and J lost 0 bases, with 16 bases between them. The CDR3 nucleotides are TGTGCCATGAGCCCCGGGCCCGCCTCCTACGAGCAGTACTTC. It encodes CAMSPGPASYEQYF.

Comment on this clonotype: This may be a read error, as it is one base from a much larger clone. J is TRBJ1-1 and V is TRBV3-1; D is uncertain. CDR3 length equals 12 residues. Looked up from germline, CDR1 is LGHDT and CDR2 is YNNKEL (reference sequence). The CDR3 DNA reads as TGTGCCAGCAGCCGAGGTGGCACTGACGCTTTCTTT. Its translation: CASSRGGTDAFF. The whole variable domain, filled in from reference TRBV3-1 and TRBJ1-1, reads DTAVSQTPKYLVTQMGNDKSIKCEQNLGHDTMYWYKQDSKKFLKIMFSYNNKELIINETVPNRFSPKSPDKAHLNLHINSLELGDSAVYFCASSRGGTDAFFGQGTRLTVV.

This clonotype was seen ten or more times. The rearrangement joins TRBV2 to TRBJ2-3; D may be TRBD1 or TRBD2 (5 bases each). This CDR3 contains 12 residues. V lost 11 bases, J lost 2 bases, and 11 bases lay in between. Germline lookup yields CDR1 SNHLY and CDR2 FYNNEI. Here the CDR3 reads CAGDGNTDTQYF. The CDR3 DNA reads as TGTGCCGGGGACGGGAACACAGATACGCAGTATTTT.